Listed below are T cell receptor beta chains from one sample, sequenced in a study of CD8 T cells in ankylosing spondylitis. TCRdb itself ran the 5' RACE reads through MiXCR, one entry per CDR3 protein. The repertoire includes some 38,000 distinct CDR3 sequences, less than 4% of them detected once, and around 2.8% sits in the top ten. The sequencing sample was made of blood, either unsorted or a sorted T cell fraction (not recorded which). Receptor source: a male donor with ankylosing spondylitis or in good health (not recorded which). The CDR3 runs from the conserved cysteine through the conserved F or W. D genes are given only for firm matches. Rows may omit the clone size; those that give it use once, few, many or a size class.

J gene: TRBJ2-2
D gene: NA
clone size: many
V gene: TRBV9
CDR3 protein: CASSPRFTGELFF
CDR3 DNA: TGTGCCAGCAGCCCGAGGTTTACCGGGGAGCTGTTTTTT

J gene: TRBJ2-5
D gene: NA
clone size: many
V gene: TRBV9
CDR3 protein: CASSRPGVETQYF
CDR3 DNA: TGTGCCAGCAGCAGACCAGGGGTAGAGACCCAGTACTTC

J gene: TRBJ2-3
D gene: NA
clone size: many
V gene: TRBV9
CDR3 protein: CASSVEGGEVYTDTQYF
CDR3 DNA: TGTGCCAGCAGCGTAGAAGGCGGTGAGGTGTACACAGATACGCAGTATTTT

J gene: TRBJ2-2
D gene: NA
clone size: many
V gene: TRBV9
CDR3 protein: CASSPRVASTGELFF
CDR3 DNA: TGTGCCAGCAGCCCCCGGGTTGCCTCCACCGGGGAGCTGTTTTTT

J gene: TRBJ1-2
D gene: TRBD1
clone size: many
V gene: TRBV9
CDR3 protein: CASSADHRGGGYGYTF
CDR3 DNA: TGTGCCAGCAGCGCTGACCACAGGGGAGGCGGCTATGGCTACACCTTC

J gene: TRBJ2-5
D gene: TRBD1
clone size: many
V gene: TRBV9
CDR3 protein: CASSIQGAETQYF
CDR3 DNA: TGTGCCAGCAGCATACAGGGGGCAGAGACCCAGTACTTC

J gene: TRBJ2-2
D gene: NA
clone size: large
V gene: TRBV9
CDR3 protein: CASSVVPGLDTGELFF
CDR3 DNA: TGTGCCAGCAGCGTAGTTCCGGGCTTGGACACCGGGGAGCTGTTTTTT

J gene: TRBJ2-1
D gene: NA
clone size: few
V gene: TRBV9
CDR3 protein: CASSVNRAYNEQFF
CDR3 DNA: TGTGCCAGCAGCGTAAATAGGGCCTACAATGAGCAGTTCTTC

J gene: TRBJ2-1
D gene: TRBD2
clone size: many
V gene: TRBV9
CDR3 protein: CASSPGTSGPYNEQFF
CDR3 DNA: TGTGCCAGCAGCCCAGGGACTAGCGGCCCCTACAATGAGCAGTTCTTC

J gene: TRBJ2-1
D gene: NA
clone size: many
V gene: TRBV9
CDR3 protein: CASSVGPSGEQFF
CDR3 DNA: TGTGCCAGCAGCGTAGGTCCGTCGGGTGAGCAGTTCTTC

J gene: TRBJ2-1
D gene: TRBD1
clone size: many
V gene: TRBV9
CDR3 protein: CASSVGDRGNNEQFF
CDR3 DNA: TGTGCCAGCAGCGTAGGGGACAGGGGTAACAATGAGCAGTTCTTC

J gene: TRBJ1-3
D gene: NA
clone size: many
V gene: TRBV9
CDR3 protein: CASSSIPTDSGNTIYF
CDR3 DNA: TGTGCCAGCAGCAGCATTCCGACAGACTCTGGAAACACCATATATTTT

J gene: TRBJ2-2
D gene: NA
clone size: many
V gene: TRBV9
CDR3 protein: CASSWGGDTGELFF
CDR3 DNA: TGTGCCAGCAGCTGGGGGGGCGATACCGGGGAGCTGTTTTTT

J gene: TRBJ2-1
D gene: TRBD2
clone size: many
V gene: TRBV9
CDR3 protein: CASSVVGRGGEYNEQFF
CDR3 DNA: TGTGCCAGCAGCGTAGTCGGTCGTGGGGGGGAATACAATGAGCAGTTCTTC

J gene: TRBJ2-4
D gene: NA
clone size: many
V gene: TRBV9
CDR3 protein: CASSPGLQNIQYF
CDR3 DNA: TGTGCCAGCAGCCCGGGACTGCAAAACATTCAGTACTTC

J gene: TRBJ2-1
D gene: TRBD2
clone size: many
V gene: TRBV9
CDR3 protein: CASSPQTGTSDNEQFF
CDR3 DNA: TGTGCCAGCAGCCCGCAGACCGGGACTAGCGACAATGAGCAGTTCTTC

J gene: TRBJ2-2
D gene: NA
clone size: NA
V gene: TRBV9
CDR3 protein: CASSADGPTGELFF
CDR3 DNA: TGTGCCAGCAGCGCAGACGGCCCCACCGGGGAGCTGTTTTTT

J gene: TRBJ2-1
D gene: TRBD2
clone size: many
V gene: TRBV9
CDR3 protein: CASSARGGAYNEQFF
CDR3 DNA: TGTGCCAGCAGCGCGCGGGGGGGGGCCTACAATGAGCAGTTCTTC

J gene: TRBJ2-3
D gene: NA
clone size: many
V gene: TRBV9
CDR3 protein: CASSVEVGLTQYF
CDR3 DNA: TGTGCCAGCAGCGTAGAAGTGGGGTTGACGCAGTATTTT

J gene: TRBJ2-2
D gene: NA
clone size: many
V gene: TRBV9
CDR3 protein: CASSEGLTNTGELFF
CDR3 DNA: TGTGCCAGCAGCGAGGGACTCACGAACACCGGGGAGCTGTTTTTT

J gene: TRBJ2-3
D gene: TRBD2
clone size: many
V gene: TRBV23-1
CDR3 protein: CASYSGLAGGVRAYF
CDR3 DNA: TGCGCCAGCTATTCCGGACTAGCGGGGGGGGTCCGAGCATATTTT

J gene: TRBJ1-2
D gene: NA
clone size: many
V gene: TRBV9
CDR3 protein: CASSVGPPLQSGYTF
CDR3 DNA: TGTGCCAGCAGCGTAGGTCCGCCCCTACAGAGCGGCTACACCTTC

J gene: TRBJ2-2
D gene: TRBD2
clone size: many
V gene: TRBV9
CDR3 protein: CASSAPLAGGPNTGELFF
CDR3 DNA: TGTGCCAGCAGCGCCCCACTAGCGGGGGGACCCAACACCGGGGAGCTGTTTTTT

J gene: TRBJ2-2
D gene: NA
clone size: many
V gene: TRBV9
CDR3 protein: CASSANFGAVTGELFF
CDR3 DNA: TGTGCCAGCAGCGCCAACTTCGGGGCAGTCACCGGGGAGCTGTTTTTT

J gene: TRBJ1-3
D gene: NA
clone size: NA
V gene: TRBV9
CDR3 protein: CASSVEQGNTIYF
CDR3 DNA: TGTGCCAGCAGCGTAGAACAGGGAAACACCATATATTTT

J gene: TRBJ2-3
D gene: NA
clone size: many
V gene: TRBV9
CDR3 protein: CASSVEDYNTDTQYF
CDR3 DNA: TGTGCCAGCAGCGTAGAGGACTACAACACAGATACGCAGTATTTT

J gene: TRBJ2-1
D gene: NA
clone size: many
V gene: TRBV9
CDR3 protein: CASSRSEYNEQFF
CDR3 DNA: TGTGCCAGCAGCAGGTCTGAGTACAATGAGCAGTTCTTC

J gene: TRBJ2-5
D gene: TRBD1
clone size: many
V gene: TRBV9
CDR3 protein: CASSVAHPGQGVTQETQYF
CDR3 DNA: TGTGCCAGCAGCGTAGCCCATCCGGGACAGGGGGTTACCCAAGAGACCCAGTACTTC

J gene: TRBJ2-2
D gene: NA
clone size: many
V gene: TRBV9
CDR3 protein: CASSVRPGELFF
CDR3 DNA: TGTGCCAGCAGCGTTCGTCCCGGGGAGCTGTTTTTT

J gene: TRBJ2-2
D gene: NA
clone size: many
V gene: TRBV9
CDR3 protein: CASSVSPGGELFF
CDR3 DNA: TGTGCCAGCAGCGTGTCCCCGGGTGGGGAGCTGTTTTTT

J gene: TRBJ2-1
D gene: NA
clone size: many
V gene: TRBV21-1
CDR3 protein: CASSPRGGCSYNEQFF
CDR3 DNA: TGTGCCAGCAGCCCCCGGGGCGGCTGCTCCTACAATGAGCAGTTCTTC

J gene: TRBJ1-3
D gene: NA
clone size: many
V gene: TRBV21-1
CDR3 protein: CAKANQICSGNTIYF
CDR3 DNA: TGTGCCAAGGCAAATCAGATCTGCTCTGGAAACACCATATATTTT

J gene: TRBJ2-2
D gene: TRBD1
clone size: many
V gene: TRBV9
CDR3 protein: CASSPPGQGAGELFF
CDR3 DNA: TGTGCCAGCAGCCCTCCGGGACAGGGGGCCGGGGAGCTGTTTTTT

J gene: TRBJ2-2
D gene: NA
clone size: many
V gene: TRBV9
CDR3 protein: CASSVDPGIGRELFF
CDR3 DNA: TGTGCCAGCAGCGTAGATCCGGGTATTGGTCGGGAGCTGTTTTTT

J gene: TRBJ1-1
D gene: NA
clone size: many
V gene: TRBV9
CDR3 protein: CASSQGTGTNTEAFF
CDR3 DNA: TGTGCCAGCAGCCAAGGAACAGGGACGAACACTGAAGCTTTCTTT

J gene: TRBJ2-6
D gene: TRBD2
clone size: many
V gene: TRBV9
CDR3 protein: CASSVASGGSGANVLTF
CDR3 DNA: TGTGCCAGCAGCGTAGCGTCGGGAGGCTCTGGGGCCAACGTCCTGACTTTC

J gene: TRBJ2-3
D gene: NA
clone size: many
V gene: TRBV9
CDR3 protein: CASSVGLVSTDTQYF
CDR3 DNA: TGTGCCAGCAGCGTAGGACTCGTTAGCACAGATACGCAGTATTTT

J gene: TRBJ1-4
D gene: TRBD1
clone size: many
V gene: TRBV9
CDR3 protein: CASSVDRGVNEKLFF
CDR3 DNA: TGTGCCAGCAGCGTCGACAGGGGCGTTAATGAAAAACTGTTTTTT

J gene: TRBJ2-5
D gene: TRBD2
clone size: few
V gene: TRBV9
CDR3 protein: CASSPGGGLAVGETQYF
CDR3 DNA: TGTGCCAGCAGCCCAGGCGGGGGACTAGCGGTAGGGGAGACCCAGTACTTC